A selection of T cell receptor beta chains follows, all from one sample in a study of OX40 agonist ivuxolimab in advanced cancers. Libraries were prepared by immunoSEQ multiplex PCR; TCRdb keeps only in-frame clonotypes and omits some of them. The table lists about 52,000 clones, approximately 94% of them singletons. Sample: CD4+ or CD8+ T cells sorted from blood, taken in a trial of the OX40 agonist ivuxolimab. The receptors here all came from an adult with an advanced solid tumor such as melanoma, head and neck, liver or kidney cancer. CDR3s include the opening cysteine and the closing phenylalanine or tryptophan. A D gene is named only where the DNA matches it firmly. Clone sizes are given selectively: once, few, many, or a class where the clone is expanded.

j_gene: TRBJ2-3
d_gene: TRBD2
v_gene: TRBV13
abundance: NA
CDR3nt: TGTGCCAGCAGCTTAGCCCAGAGCGGGAGGGCGACAGATACGCAGTATTTT
CDR3aa: CASSLAQSGRATDTQYF

j_gene: TRBJ1-3
d_gene: NA
v_gene: TRBV19
abundance: NA
CDR3nt: TGTGCCAGTAGTATGGCTACTGGAAACACCATATATTTT
CDR3aa: CASSMATGNTIYF

j_gene: TRBJ2-2
d_gene: NA
v_gene: TRBV7-6
abundance: NA
CDR3nt: TGTGCCAGCAGCTTTACAATCTCGGGAGATGCGAACACCGGGGAGCTGTTTTTT
CDR3aa: CASSFTISGDANTGELFF

j_gene: TRBJ2-1
d_gene: TRBD1
v_gene: TRBV28
abundance: NA
CDR3nt: TGTGCCAGCAGTCCCAATCAGGGGGTTATCTATGAGCAGTTCTTC
CDR3aa: CASSPNQGVIYEQFF

j_gene: TRBJ2-1
d_gene: TRBD2
v_gene: TRBV5-6
abundance: NA
CDR3nt: TGTGCCAGCAGCCCGGGACTAGCGGGCCCCGCGGGGAATGAGCAGTTCTTC
CDR3aa: CASSPGLAGPAGNEQFF

j_gene: TRBJ2-1
d_gene: TRBD2
v_gene: TRBV30
abundance: NA
CDR3nt: TGTGCCTGGAGTGCTTGGGCTAGCGGGACGGGTTACAATGAGCAGTTCTTC
CDR3aa: CAWSAWASGTGYNEQFF

j_gene: TRBJ1-1
d_gene: NA
v_gene: TRBV19
abundance: NA
CDR3nt: TGTGCCAGTAGTAATTTGAACACTGAAGCTTTCTTT
CDR3aa: CASSNLNTEAFF

j_gene: TRBJ1-1
d_gene: NA
v_gene: TRBV19
abundance: NA
CDR3nt: TGTGCCAGTTCTTTTCGGGTTCTGGACACTGAAGCTTTCTTT
CDR3aa: CASSFRVLDTEAFF

j_gene: TRBJ2-7
d_gene: NA
v_gene: TRBV9
abundance: NA
CDR3nt: TGTGCCAGCAGCGTAGGGAGTTATGGCGAGCAGTACTTC
CDR3aa: CASSVGSYGEQYF

j_gene: TRBJ2-7
d_gene: NA
v_gene: TRBV27
abundance: NA
CDR3nt: TGTGCCAGCAGTGACCCGGGGAGAATCTACGAGCAGTACTTC
CDR3aa: CASSDPGRIYEQYF

j_gene: TRBJ2-2
d_gene: TRBD2
v_gene: TRBV7-8
abundance: NA
CDR3nt: TGTGCCAGCAGCTGGTCGACTAGCGGGAAGAACACCGGGGAGCTGTTTTTT
CDR3aa: CASSWSTSGKNTGELFF

j_gene: TRBJ1-5
d_gene: NA
v_gene: TRBV28
abundance: once
CDR3nt: TGTGCCAGCAGTTTCTCCGCCGGAGGGGGAAGCAATCAGCCCCAGCATTTT
CDR3aa: CASSFSAGGGSNQPQHF

j_gene: TRBJ2-5
d_gene: NA
v_gene: TRBV25-1
abundance: NA
CDR3nt: TGTGCCAGCACAGGGCCCCGAGAGACCCAGTACTTC
CDR3aa: CASTGPRETQYF

j_gene: TRBJ2-1
d_gene: NA
v_gene: TRBV19
abundance: NA
CDR3nt: TGTGCCAGTAGTTCCACCGACAGTAAGGAGCAGTTCTTC
CDR3aa: CASSSTDSKEQFF

j_gene: TRBJ2-7
d_gene: TRBD1
v_gene: TRBV11-2
abundance: NA
CDR3nt: TGTGCCAGCAGCCCCGGCATAGTACAGGGGGCGAGCGAGCAGTACTTC
CDR3aa: CASSPGIVQGASEQYF

j_gene: TRBJ2-7
d_gene: TRBD1
v_gene: TRBV4-1
abundance: NA
CDR3nt: TGCGCCAGCAGCCAAGCTTCGACAGGGGCAAGCTACGAGCAGTACTTC
CDR3aa: CASSQASTGASYEQYF

j_gene: TRBJ1-5
d_gene: NA
v_gene: TRBV27
abundance: NA
CDR3nt: TGTGCCAGCAGTTTATCGTCCCTGCAGCCCCAGCATTTT
CDR3aa: CASSLSSLQPQHF

j_gene: TRBJ2-7
d_gene: TRBD1
v_gene: TRBV28
abundance: NA
CDR3nt: TGTGCCAGCAGTTTAGGGGACAGAACCACCTCCTACGAGCAGTACTTC
CDR3aa: CASSLGDRTTSYEQYF

j_gene: TRBJ2-5
d_gene: TRBD2
v_gene: TRBV6-4
abundance: NA
CDR3nt: TGTGCCAGCAGGGGCCTAGCGGGAGGAGAGGAGACCCAGTACTTC
CDR3aa: CASRGLAGGEETQYF

j_gene: TRBJ2-1
d_gene: TRBD2
v_gene: TRBV7-9
abundance: NA
CDR3nt: TGTGCCAGCAGCCTATGGTGGGGGGGCGCGGAGCGGGAGGACAATGAGCAGTTCTTC
CDR3aa: CASSLWWGGAEREDNEQFF

j_gene: TRBJ2-2
d_gene: TRBD2
v_gene: TRBV11-2
abundance: NA
CDR3nt: TGTGCCAGCAGCCTGGGACTAGCGGACACCGGGGAGCTGTTTTTT
CDR3aa: CASSLGLADTGELFF

j_gene: TRBJ2-1
d_gene: NA
v_gene: TRBV30
abundance: NA
CDR3nt: TGTGCCTGGAGCGATATAAAGCGGGAGCAGTTCTTC
CDR3aa: CAWSDIKREQFF

j_gene: TRBJ1-5
d_gene: NA
v_gene: TRBV27
abundance: once
CDR3nt: TGTGCCAGCAGTTTTAAGCGGACGGGCCTGGGGTTCCAGCCCCAGCATTTT
CDR3aa: CASSFKRTGLGFQPQHF

j_gene: TRBJ2-3
d_gene: NA
v_gene: TRBV29-1
abundance: NA
CDR3nt: TGCAGCGTTGACTTATGGGATACGCAGTATTTT
CDR3aa: CSVDLWDTQYF

j_gene: TRBJ2-7
d_gene: TRBD2
v_gene: TRBV4-1
abundance: NA
CDR3nt: TGCGCCAGCAGCCAAGGGCTAGCGGGGGCCTACGAGCAGTACTTC
CDR3aa: CASSQGLAGAYEQYF